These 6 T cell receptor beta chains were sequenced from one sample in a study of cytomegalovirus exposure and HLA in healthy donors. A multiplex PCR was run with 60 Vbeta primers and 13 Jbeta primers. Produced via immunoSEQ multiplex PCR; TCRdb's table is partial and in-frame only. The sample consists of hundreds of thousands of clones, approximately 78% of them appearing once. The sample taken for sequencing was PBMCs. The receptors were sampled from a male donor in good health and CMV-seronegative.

The CDR3, as DNA: TGTGCCAGCTCACCGAAGAGGACAGCTGGGAACGAGCAGTACTTC. Residues: CASSPKRTAGNEQYF. This chain uses TRBV18 with TRBJ2-7, with a tentative D call TRBD1 (6 bases). V lost 3 bases, J lost 5 bases, and 17 bases lay in between. The CDR3 is 15 amino acids. Germline values: CDR1 KGHSH, CDR2 LQKENI. Full variable domain (rest looked up from reference TRBV18 and TRBJ2-7): NAGVMQNPRHLVRRRGQEARLRCSPMKGHSHVYWYRQLPEEGLKFMVYLQKENIIDESGMPKERFSAEFPKEGPSILRIQQVVRGDSAAYFCASSPKRTAGNEQYFGPGTRLTVT.

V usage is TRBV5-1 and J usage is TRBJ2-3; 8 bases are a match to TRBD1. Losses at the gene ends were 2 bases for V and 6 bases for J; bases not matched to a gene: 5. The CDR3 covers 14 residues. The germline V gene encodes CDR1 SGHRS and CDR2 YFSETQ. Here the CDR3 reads CASSLGQGEDTQYF. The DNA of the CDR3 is TGCGCCAGCAGCTTAGGACAGGGTGAGGATACGCAGTATTTT.

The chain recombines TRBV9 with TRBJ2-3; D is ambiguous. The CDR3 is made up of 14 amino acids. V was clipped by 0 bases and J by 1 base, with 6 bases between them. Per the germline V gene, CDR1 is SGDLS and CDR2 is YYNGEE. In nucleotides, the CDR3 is TGTGCCAGCAGCGTAGGTCTCCGCACAGATACGCAGTATTTT. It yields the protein CASSVGLRTDTQYF.

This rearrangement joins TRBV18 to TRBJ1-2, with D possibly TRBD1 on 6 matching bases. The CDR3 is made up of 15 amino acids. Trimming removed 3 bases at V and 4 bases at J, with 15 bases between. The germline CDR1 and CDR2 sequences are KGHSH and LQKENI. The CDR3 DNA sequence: TGTGCCAGCTCACCGGAGGACAGCTCCTCCTATGGCTACACCTTC. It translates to CASSPEDSSSYGYTF.

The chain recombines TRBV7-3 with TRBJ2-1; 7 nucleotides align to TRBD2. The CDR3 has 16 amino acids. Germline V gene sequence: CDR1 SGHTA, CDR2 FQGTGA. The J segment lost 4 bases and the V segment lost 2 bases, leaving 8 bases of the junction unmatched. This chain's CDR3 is CASSLEGGSLYNEQFF. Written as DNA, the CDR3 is TGTGCCAGCAGCTTAGAGGGCGGGAGTCTGTACAATGAGCAGTTCTTC.

The CDR3 DNA reads as TGTGCCAGCAGTTTATCTATCACCGGGGAGCTGTTTTTT. This sequence encodes CASSLSITGELFF. The chain recombines TRBV27 with TRBJ2-2; D ambiguous. Per the germline V gene, CDR1 is MNHEY and CDR2 is SMNVEV (reference sequence). V dropped 0 bases and J dropped 4 bases, with 3 bases sitting between them. CDR3 length: 13 residues.